This TCR beta chain was found in a study of cytomegalovirus exposure and HLA in healthy donors listed by TCRdb under 2017. A note on the overall study: An earlier analysis of 550 to 700 of the donors reported roughly 270 Gb of sequence data and 100 million to 130 million unique TCR beta sequences from some 180 million T cells. An early release covering just under 650 HLA-typed donors comprised about 320 gigabases of sequencing data and 85 million or so unique TCR sequences. Among the roughly 370 genotyped donors, approximately 81% belonged to the genetic ancestry cluster associated with self-reported Caucasian donors. The study aimed to test whether cataloging public T cell receptors could reveal signatures of past pathogen exposure. The T cell repertoires of under 750 subjects were profiled by immunosequencing and related to cytomegalovirus serostatus. A separate validation cohort of roughly 110 different subjects was used in addition to the approximately 670-subject first cohort. High-throughput TCR immunosequencing, statistical association of individual TCRs with disease status, and machine learning were combined to predict cytomegalovirus infection status. A later analysis re-examined previously published TCR beta repertoires from just over 650 donors and added high-resolution HLA genotyping to investigate patterns of TCR occurrence. In the later analysis, no new phenotypic data were used to find candidate immune exposures; instead, reliance was placed on TCR beta sequences and their occurrence across donors. An earlier analysis of roughly 600 of the donors used high-throughput TCR beta sequencing to judge whether each TCR beta V gene segment behaved as functional or pseudogenic. Donor age, sex, ethnicity and CMV serostatus were collected together with the repertoire data. In a later genetic analysis, genome-wide SNP genotypes for about three fifths of the 666 donors were used, and that subset was treated as a discovery cohort. Every discovery cohort repertoire had been produced on one sequencing platform. Class I and class II HLA loci were covered by the typing at four-digit resolution. Typing coverage varied by locus: roughly 629-640 donors for A, B, C, DRB1 and DQB1; roughly 560 for DQA1; about 570 for DPA1; about 450 for DPB1. Roughly five DR-DQ haplotypes were handled as single units for association and clustering because linkage in the cohort was strong. Across approximately 400 genotyped donors of the cohort, an average of approximately 200,000 unique TCR beta nucleotide sequences per donor were sequenced, and about a sixth of those sequences were non-productive.

Points the paper makes about the study in general: It was suggested by the authors that the approach could potentially be generalized to other disease states and immunological phenotypes. According to a later analysis, parvovirus B19, influenza, CMV and Epstein-Barr virus appeared linked to several top co-occurrence clusters. In an earlier analysis of 587 of the donors, most TCR beta V segments appeared in productive rearrangements about 90% or about 30% of the time, broadly matching IMGT annotations. V-gene and J-gene trimming of TCR beta chains was associated with a missense DCLRE1C variant in a later genetic analysis, and the association was replicated in an independent cohort. Across donors, most TCR sequences were observed very rarely, whereas some public TCRs were present in many individuals. Presence/absence analyses assumed roughly uniform sequencing depth across donors, an assumption that may not hold. The classifier was reported to diagnose cytomegalovirus status with high specificity and sensitivity in both the original and validation cohorts. Correlated functional status among segregating V segments might be attributable to linkage disequilibrium, but an unknown experimental factor could not be ruled out. The study listed 150 to 200 TCR beta chains as associated with cytomegalovirus. A further reported finding was that TCR beta sequences accurately predicted the HLA-A and HLA-B alleles for most subjects in the first cohort. Some IMGT-functional V segments, including TRBV6-2 and TRBV6-3, could not be distinguished by the 87-base-pair reads and were therefore excluded. Specific HLA alleles were associated with over 15,000 TCR beta sequences at a false discovery rate of 0.05 in a later analysis. Strong co-occurrence of HLA alleles, especially DR and DQ, made assigning TCR associations to individual alleles difficult. A later analysis found that TCR association rates varied across HLA loci, with DRB1 alleles showing the most associated TCRs and HLA-C alleles the fewest. A later genetic analysis reported fewer N-insertions in productive TCRs among donors in an Asian-associated ancestry cluster than the roughly 640-donor mean. Because counts were too low, roughly 18 rarely observed V segments, including chromosome 9 orphons, were left out of the earlier analysis of 587 of the donors. A group of highly shared sequence variants was considered likely to be a technical artifact of the sequencing pipeline. Because HLA typing was missing for some donors at each locus, association tests included only the typed subset. A later analysis found that most CMV-associated TCR beta chains appeared HLA-restricted, with HLA associations seemingly driven largely by CMV exposure. Compared with equally common non-associated chains, HLA-associated TCR beta chains in a later analysis were more clonally expanded and had lower generation probabilities. This cohort had only TCR beta chains sequenced, and the lack of alpha or paired-chain data limited which features could be detected. Three of the identified cytomegalovirus-associated TCR beta chains were confirmed in vitro to be specific for cytomegalovirus antigens. For the cohort, immune exposure information was limited to CMV serostatus.

To prepare the library, the immunoSEQ multiplex PCR assay was applied. The multiplex PCR relied on a mix of 60 forward primers for TCR Vbeta segments and 13 reverse primers for TCR Jbeta segments. The CDR3 region of rearranged TCR beta genes was amplified from genomic DNA by a multiplex PCR assay. The Illumina HiSeq System was used to sequence the amplified TCR beta libraries as 87-base-pair reads. The study's own analysis went as follows. A later analysis counted approximately 76 million unique TCR beta chains across the 670 or so repertoires, and some 12 million of these chains were shared by at least two donors. To remove PCR and sequencing errors, raw reads were error-corrected and collapsed into unique sequences using a nearest-neighbor algorithm that merged closely related sequences. Alignment of CDR3 sequences to IMGT reference sequences was used to assign V, D and J gene segments. For a sequence to be retained, a match of at least six nucleotides to both a V gene segment and a J gene segment was required. Rearrangements were classified as productive when the CDR3 lacked stop codons and remained in frame with V and J, and all other rearrangements were classified as non-productive. Following IMGT convention, CDR3 was defined as the stretch from the second conserved V-encoded cysteine to the conserved J-encoded phenylalanine. In an earlier analysis of 500 to 650 of the donors, sequences lacking an unambiguous match to a single V gene segment were excluded. In an earlier analysis of roughly 600 of the donors, a V segment was called functional when productive rearrangements were above 56.7%, and segregating when the standard deviation between donors exceeded 5%. A statistical classification framework was developed to diagnose cytomegalovirus status using the catalog of TCR beta chain sequences. V and J gene assignment, in a later analysis, came from comparing TCR nucleotide sequences with IMGT/GENE-DB human TR gene sequences. Using the TCRdist pipeline, a later analysis assigned CDR3 sequences along with most-parsimonious VDJ recombination scenarios. In a later analysis, every TCR beta chain was defined by the combination of its CDR3 amino acid sequence and its V-gene family, and reads without a unique V-gene family were dropped. As a way to deal with suspected cross-contamination and a sequencing artifact, a later analysis dropped hundreds of nucleotide sequences that were highly shared and had low generation probability. In a later analysis, a clonal expansion index for each public chain was calculated from normalized within-repertoire ranks of inferred template counts. In a later analysis, generation probabilities were computed using a VDJ recombination model fitted to out-of-frame rearrangements, and the results were checked against IGoR. Hypergeometric tests were used in a later analysis to score TCR-TCR, TCR-HLA and TCR-CMV co-occurrence, with a repertoire-size bias correction applied to the TCR pairs. False discovery rates were estimated in a later analysis by permuting HLA or CMV assignments 20 times. In a later analysis, co-occurring TCRs were grouped with DBSCAN, and TCRdist sequence similarity was added when clustering was performed within HLA-allele-positive subsets. For co-occurrence clustering, repertoires with fewer than 30,000 or more than 120,000 public chains were excluded, along with a handful of repertoires with anomalous nucleotide sharing. In TCRdb, the immuneACCESS table is reduced to in-frame sequences with V and J assigned. These tables do not hold every clone; where another copy was compared, an unresolved V gene accounts for under half, and the others remain unexplained. V, J and clone size reflect that table, while D and trimming were determined from the DNA. The sample includes a few hundred thousand clones, with roughly 89% observed a single time. The top ten hold around 1% of the sample.

The cohort comprised more than 550 healthy bone marrow donors. All cohort members were sampled while nominally healthy, although unrecorded immune exposures were likely present. The donor was CMV seronegative and belonged to the group of roughly 330 seronegative cohort members. Each donor provided a peripheral blood sample, and peripheral blood mononuclear cells were used for TCR beta sequencing. The Qiagen DNeasy Blood Extraction Kit was used to extract genomic DNA from the blood cell samples. From V the trimming removes 5 bases and from J it removes 5 bases, while the gene matches leave 5 bases of the junction unaccounted for. The germline V gene (reference sequence) gives CDR1 as SEHNR and CDR2 as FQNEAQ. CDR3 length: 14 amino acids, cysteine to phenylalanine. Just CDR3 DNA is preserved here, 42 bases in frame from base 1. About this clone: The clone's antigen remains unknown. One base away there is no much larger clone; base qualities are not given.

The receptor's source is a woman under 30 in good health and CMV-seronegative. The chain employs TRBV7-9 and TRBJ1-1, with 10 bases aligning to TRBD1. The material sequenced was PBMCs. The DNA sequence is given as TGTGCCAGCAGCCAGGACAGGGGGTTTACTGAAGCTTTCTTT. This codes for CASSQDRGFTEAFF.